Included here is one T cell receptor beta chain sequence, with context. The sample is drawn from a study of T cell changes during pregnancy in multiple sclerosis. Clones were read by immunoSEQ multiplex PCR, and TCRdb kept only the in-frame ones, dropping some. This sample has tens of thousands of clones, with about 95% found just once. The source was peripheral blood, collected in the second trimester of pregnancy. The TCR sequence derives from a female donor with multiple sclerosis, enrolled in a pregnancy study.

CDR3 loop: CAISEDRAETQYF. In nucleotides, the CDR3 is TGTGCCATCAGTGAGGACAGGGCGGAGACCCAGTACTTC. The J gene is TRBJ2-5, the V gene TRBV10-3, with 7 positions matching TRBD1. Trimming took 2 bases from V and 5 from J; bases not matched to a gene: 2. In germline, CDR1 is ENHRY, CDR2 SYGVKD. This CDR3 is 13 amino acids long.